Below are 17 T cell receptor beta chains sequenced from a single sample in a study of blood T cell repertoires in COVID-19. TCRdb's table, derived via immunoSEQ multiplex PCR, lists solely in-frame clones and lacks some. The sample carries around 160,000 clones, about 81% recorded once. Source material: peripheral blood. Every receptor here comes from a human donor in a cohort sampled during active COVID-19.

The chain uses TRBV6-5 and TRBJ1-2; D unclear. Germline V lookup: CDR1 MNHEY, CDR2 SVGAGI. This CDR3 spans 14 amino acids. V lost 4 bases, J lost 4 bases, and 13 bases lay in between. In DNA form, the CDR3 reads TGTGCCAGCAGTTCGGGGAGGTACCCCTATGGCTACACCTTC. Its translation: CASSSGRYPYGYTF.

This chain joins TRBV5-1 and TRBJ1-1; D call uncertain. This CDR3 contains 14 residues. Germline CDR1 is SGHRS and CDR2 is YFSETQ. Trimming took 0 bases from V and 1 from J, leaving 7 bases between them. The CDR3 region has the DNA TGCGCCAGCAGCTTGGCGGGTCCGAACACTGAAGCTTTCTTT. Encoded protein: CASSLAGPNTEAFF. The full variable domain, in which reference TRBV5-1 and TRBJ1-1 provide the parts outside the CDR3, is KAGVTQTPRYLIKTRGQQVTLSCSPISGHRSVSWYQQTPGQGLQFLFEYFSETQRNKGNFPGRFSGRQFSNSRSEMNVSTLELGDSALYLCASSLAGPNTEAFFGQGTRLTVV.

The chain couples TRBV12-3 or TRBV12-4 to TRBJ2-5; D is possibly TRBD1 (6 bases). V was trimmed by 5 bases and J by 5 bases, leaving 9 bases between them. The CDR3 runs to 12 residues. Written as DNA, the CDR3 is TGTGCCAGCAGTAGACAGGTGGAGACCCAGTACTTC. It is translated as CASSRQVETQYF.

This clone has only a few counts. CDR3 sequence reads: CASSLRLETQYF. In DNA form, the CDR3 reads TGCGCCAGCAGCTTGCGGTTAGAGACCCAGTACTTC. This chain connects TRBV5-1 to TRBJ2-5; D uncertain. Deletions cut 1 base from V and 4 bases from J, with 5 bases between. Germline-derived CDR1 and CDR2 are SGHRS and YFSETQ. This CDR3 region has 12 residues.

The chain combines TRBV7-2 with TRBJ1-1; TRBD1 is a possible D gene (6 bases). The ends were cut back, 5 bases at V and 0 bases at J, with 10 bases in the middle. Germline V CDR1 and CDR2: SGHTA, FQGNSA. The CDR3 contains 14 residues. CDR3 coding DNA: TGTGCCAGCAGCCGCGGACAGATGAACACTGAAGCTTTCTTT. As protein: CASSRGQMNTEAFF.

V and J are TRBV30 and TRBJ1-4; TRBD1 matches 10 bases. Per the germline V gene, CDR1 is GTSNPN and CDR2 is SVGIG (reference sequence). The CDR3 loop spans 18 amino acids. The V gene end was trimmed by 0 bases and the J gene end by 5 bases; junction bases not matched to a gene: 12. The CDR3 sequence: CAWSVLVRQGALNEKLFF. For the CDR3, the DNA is TGTGCCTGGAGTGTACTTGTGCGACAGGGGGCCCTGAATGAAAAACTGTTTTTT.

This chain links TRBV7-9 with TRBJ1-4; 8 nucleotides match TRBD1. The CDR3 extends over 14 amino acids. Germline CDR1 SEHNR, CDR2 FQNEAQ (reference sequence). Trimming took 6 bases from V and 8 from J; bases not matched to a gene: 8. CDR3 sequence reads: CASRSDRDGEKLFF. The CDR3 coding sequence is TGTGCCAGCAGATCGGACAGGGATGGAGAAAAACTGTTTTTT.

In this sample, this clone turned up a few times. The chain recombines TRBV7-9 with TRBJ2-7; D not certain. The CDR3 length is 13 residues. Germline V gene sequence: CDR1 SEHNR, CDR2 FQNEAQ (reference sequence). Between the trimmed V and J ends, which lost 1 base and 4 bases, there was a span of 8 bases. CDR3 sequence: CASSLDPRYEQYF. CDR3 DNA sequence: TGTGCCAGCAGCTTAGACCCCCGGTACGAGCAGTACTTC.

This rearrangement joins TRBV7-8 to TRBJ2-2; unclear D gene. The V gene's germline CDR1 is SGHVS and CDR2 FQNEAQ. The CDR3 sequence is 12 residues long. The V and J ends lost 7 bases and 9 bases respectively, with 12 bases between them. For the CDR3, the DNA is TGTGCCAGCACCCGAGGTAACAGGGAGCTGTTTTTT. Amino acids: CASTRGNRELFF.

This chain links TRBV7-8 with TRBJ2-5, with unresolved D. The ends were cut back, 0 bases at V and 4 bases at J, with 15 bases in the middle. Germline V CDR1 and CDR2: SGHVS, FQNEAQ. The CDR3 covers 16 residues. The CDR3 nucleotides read TGTGCCAGCAGCTTAGCGGGCCTTATTGGCCTAGAGACCCAGTACTTC. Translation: CASSLAGLIGLETQYF.

In nucleotides, the CDR3 is TGTGCCAGCATATTGACAGGGGACTCTAACTATGGCTACACCTTC. It is translated as CASILTGDSNYGYTF. This rearrangement joins TRBV6-5 to TRBJ1-2; 8 nucleotides align to TRBD1. Trimming removed 7 bases from V and 0 bases from J; junction bases left unmatched: 7. Germline V gene lookup returns CDR1 MNHEY and CDR2 SVGAGI. There are 15 residues in the CDR3.

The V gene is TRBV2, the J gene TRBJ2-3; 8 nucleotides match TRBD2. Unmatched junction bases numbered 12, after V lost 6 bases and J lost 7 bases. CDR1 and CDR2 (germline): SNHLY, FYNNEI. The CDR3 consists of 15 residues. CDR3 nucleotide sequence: TGTGCCAGCAGCCTTAGCGGGGTCGGAGTGAATACGCAGTATTTT. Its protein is CASSLSGVGVNTQYF.

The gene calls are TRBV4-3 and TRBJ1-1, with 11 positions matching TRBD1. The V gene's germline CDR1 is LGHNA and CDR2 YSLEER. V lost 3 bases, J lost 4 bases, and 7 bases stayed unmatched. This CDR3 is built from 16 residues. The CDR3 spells CASSQFLGTGGTEAFF. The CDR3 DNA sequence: TGCGCCAGCAGCCAGTTCCTGGGGACAGGGGGCACTGAAGCTTTCTTT.

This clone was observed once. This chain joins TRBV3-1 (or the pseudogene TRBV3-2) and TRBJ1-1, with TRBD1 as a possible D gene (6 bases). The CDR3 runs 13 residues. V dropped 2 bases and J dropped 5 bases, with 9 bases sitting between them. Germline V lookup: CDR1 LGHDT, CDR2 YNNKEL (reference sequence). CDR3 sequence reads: CASSQPTGTEAFF. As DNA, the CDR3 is TGTGCCAGCAGCCAACCAACAGGGACTGAAGCTTTCTTT.

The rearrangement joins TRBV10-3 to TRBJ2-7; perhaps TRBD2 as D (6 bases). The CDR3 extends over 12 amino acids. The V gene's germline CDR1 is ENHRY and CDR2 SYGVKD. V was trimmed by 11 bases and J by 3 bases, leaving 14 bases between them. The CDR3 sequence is CAGGTANYEQYF. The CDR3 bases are TGTGCCGGCGGGACGGCAAACTACGAGCAGTACTTC.

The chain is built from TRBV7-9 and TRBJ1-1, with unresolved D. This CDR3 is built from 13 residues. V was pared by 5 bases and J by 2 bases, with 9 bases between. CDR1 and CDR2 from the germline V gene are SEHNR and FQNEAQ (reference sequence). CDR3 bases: TGTGCCAGCAGCGAGGGCGGCAACACTGAAGCTTTCTTT. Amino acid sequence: CASSEGGNTEAFF.

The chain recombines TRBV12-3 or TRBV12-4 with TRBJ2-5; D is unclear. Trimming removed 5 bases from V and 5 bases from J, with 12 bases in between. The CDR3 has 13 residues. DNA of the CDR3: TGTGCCAGCAGTCGAGGAAGGTTGGAGACCCAGTACTTC. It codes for CASSRGRLETQYF.